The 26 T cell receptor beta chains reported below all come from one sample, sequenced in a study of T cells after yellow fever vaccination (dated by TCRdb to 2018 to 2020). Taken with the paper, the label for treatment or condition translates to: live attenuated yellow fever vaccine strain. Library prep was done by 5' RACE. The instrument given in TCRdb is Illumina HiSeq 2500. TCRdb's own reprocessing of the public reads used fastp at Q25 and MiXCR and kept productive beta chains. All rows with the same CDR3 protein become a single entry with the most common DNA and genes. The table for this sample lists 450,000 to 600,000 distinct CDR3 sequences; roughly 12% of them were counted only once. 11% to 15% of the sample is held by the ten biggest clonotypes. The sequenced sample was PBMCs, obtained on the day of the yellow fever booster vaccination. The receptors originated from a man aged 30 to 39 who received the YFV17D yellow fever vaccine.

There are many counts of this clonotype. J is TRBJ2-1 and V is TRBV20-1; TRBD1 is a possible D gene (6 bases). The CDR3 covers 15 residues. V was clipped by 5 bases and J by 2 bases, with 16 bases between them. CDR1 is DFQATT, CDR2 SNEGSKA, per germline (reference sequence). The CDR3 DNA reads TGCAGTGCTGAGGACAGCCGTTTCGCCTACAATGAGCAGTTCTTC. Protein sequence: CSAEDSRFAYNEQFF.

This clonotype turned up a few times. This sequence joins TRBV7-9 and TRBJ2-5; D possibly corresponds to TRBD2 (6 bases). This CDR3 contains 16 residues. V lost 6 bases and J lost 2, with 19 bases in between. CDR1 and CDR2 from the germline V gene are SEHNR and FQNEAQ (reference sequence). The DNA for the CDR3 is TGTGCCAGCAGTTTGATTCAGATTAGCGGACAAGAGACCCAGTACTTC. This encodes CASSLIQISGQETQYF.

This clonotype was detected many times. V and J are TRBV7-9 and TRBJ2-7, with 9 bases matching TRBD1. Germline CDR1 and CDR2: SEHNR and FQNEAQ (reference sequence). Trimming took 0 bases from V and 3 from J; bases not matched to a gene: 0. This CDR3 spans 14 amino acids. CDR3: CASSLAGQGYEQYF. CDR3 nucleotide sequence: TGTGCCAGCAGCTTAGCGGGACAGGGCTACGAGCAGTACTTC.

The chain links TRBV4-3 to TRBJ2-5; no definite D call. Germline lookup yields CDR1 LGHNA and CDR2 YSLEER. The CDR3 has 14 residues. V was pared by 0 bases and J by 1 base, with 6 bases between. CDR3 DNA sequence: TGCGCCAGCAGCCAAGAGCCTAGCCAAGAGACCCAGTACTTC. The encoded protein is CASSQEPSQETQYF.

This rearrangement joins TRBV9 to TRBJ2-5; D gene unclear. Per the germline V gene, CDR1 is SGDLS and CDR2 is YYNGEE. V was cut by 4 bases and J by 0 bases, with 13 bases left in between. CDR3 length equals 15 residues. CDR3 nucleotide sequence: TGTGCCAGCAGCCCGGGTTGGGGAAACCAAGAGACCCAGTACTTC. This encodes CASSPGWGNQETQYF.

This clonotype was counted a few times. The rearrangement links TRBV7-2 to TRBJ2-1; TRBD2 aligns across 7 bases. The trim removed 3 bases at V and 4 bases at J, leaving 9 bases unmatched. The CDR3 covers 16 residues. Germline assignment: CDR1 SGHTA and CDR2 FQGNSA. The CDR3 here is CASSFSLAVRYNEQFF. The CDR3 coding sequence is TGTGCCAGCAGCTTTTCCCTAGCGGTACGGTACAATGAGCAGTTCTTC.

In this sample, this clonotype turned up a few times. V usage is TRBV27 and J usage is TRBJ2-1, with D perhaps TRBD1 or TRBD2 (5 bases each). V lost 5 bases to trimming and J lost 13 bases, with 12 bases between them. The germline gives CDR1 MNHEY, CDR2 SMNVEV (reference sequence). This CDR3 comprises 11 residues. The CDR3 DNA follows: TGTGCCAGCAGTCGCGAGGGGCTCCAGTTCTTC. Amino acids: CASSREGLQFF.

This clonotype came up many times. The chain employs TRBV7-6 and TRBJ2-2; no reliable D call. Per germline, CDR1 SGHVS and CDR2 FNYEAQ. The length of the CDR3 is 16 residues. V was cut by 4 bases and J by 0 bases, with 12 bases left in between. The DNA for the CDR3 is TGTGCCAGCAGCTCGGGTCTGCTCGCGAACACCGGGGAGCTGTTTTTT. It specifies CASSSGLLANTGELFF.

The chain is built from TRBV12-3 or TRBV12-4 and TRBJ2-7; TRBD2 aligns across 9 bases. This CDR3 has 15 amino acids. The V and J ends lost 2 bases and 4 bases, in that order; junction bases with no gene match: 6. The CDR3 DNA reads TGTGCCAGCAGTTTAAGGCTAGCGGGACTATACGAGCAGTACTTC. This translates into CASSLRLAGLYEQYF.

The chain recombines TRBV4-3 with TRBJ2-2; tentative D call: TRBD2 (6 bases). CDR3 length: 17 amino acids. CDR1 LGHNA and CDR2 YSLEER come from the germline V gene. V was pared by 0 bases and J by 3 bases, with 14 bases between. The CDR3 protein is CASSQDGDSGYTGELFF. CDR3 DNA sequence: TGCGCCAGCAGCCAAGATGGTGATAGCGGATACACCGGGGAGCTGTTTTTT.

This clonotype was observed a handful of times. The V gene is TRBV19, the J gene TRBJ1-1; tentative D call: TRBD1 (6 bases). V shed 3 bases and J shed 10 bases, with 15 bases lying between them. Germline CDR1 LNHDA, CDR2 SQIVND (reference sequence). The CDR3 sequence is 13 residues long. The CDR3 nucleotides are TGTGCCAGTAGTATTGCGGGGGGCGATGGAGCTTTCTTT. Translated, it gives CASSIAGGDGAFF.

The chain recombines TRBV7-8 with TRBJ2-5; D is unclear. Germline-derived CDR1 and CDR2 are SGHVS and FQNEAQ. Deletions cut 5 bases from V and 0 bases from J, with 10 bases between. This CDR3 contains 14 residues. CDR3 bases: TGTGCCAGCAGCCGAAGGACCGACCAAGAGACCCAGTACTTC. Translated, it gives CASSRRTDQETQYF.

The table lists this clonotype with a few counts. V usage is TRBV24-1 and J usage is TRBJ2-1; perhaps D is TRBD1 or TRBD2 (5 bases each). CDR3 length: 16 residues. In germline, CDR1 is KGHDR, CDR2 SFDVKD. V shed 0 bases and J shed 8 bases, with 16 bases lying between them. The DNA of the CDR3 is TGTGCCACCAGTGATTTGAGTAGCGTGGGACGTTATGAGCAGTTCTTC. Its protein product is CATSDLSSVGRYEQFF.

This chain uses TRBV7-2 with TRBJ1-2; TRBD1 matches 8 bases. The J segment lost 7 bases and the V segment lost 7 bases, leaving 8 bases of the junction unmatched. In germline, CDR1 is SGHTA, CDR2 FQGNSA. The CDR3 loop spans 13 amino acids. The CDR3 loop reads CASTLLTGGGYTF. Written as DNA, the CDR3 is TGTGCCAGCACCCTCTTAACAGGGGGTGGCTACACCTTC.

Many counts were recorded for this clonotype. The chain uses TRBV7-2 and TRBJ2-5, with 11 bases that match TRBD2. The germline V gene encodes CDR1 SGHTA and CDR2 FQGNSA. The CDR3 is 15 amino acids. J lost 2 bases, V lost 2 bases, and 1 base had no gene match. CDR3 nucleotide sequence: TGTGCCAGCAGCTTAAGACTAGCGGGACAAGAGACCCAGTACTTC. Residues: CASSLRLAGQETQYF. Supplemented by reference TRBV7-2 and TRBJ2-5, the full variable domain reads GAGVSQSPSNKVTEKGKDVELRCDPISGHTALYWYRQSLGQGLEFLIYFQGNSAPDKSGLPSDRFSAERTGGSVSTLTIQRTQQEDSAVYLCASSLRLAGQETQYFGPGTRLLVL.

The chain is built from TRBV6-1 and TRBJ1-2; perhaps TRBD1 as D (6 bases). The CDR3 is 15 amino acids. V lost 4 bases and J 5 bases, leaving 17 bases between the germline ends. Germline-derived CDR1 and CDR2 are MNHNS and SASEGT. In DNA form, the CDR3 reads TGTGCCAGCAGTGGTCGTGGGGGCGCACTATATGGCTACACCTTC. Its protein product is CASSGRGGALYGYTF.

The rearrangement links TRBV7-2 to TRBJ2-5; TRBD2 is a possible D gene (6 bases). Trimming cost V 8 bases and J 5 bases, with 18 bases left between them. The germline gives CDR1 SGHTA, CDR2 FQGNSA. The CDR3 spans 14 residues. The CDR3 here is CASPSGGGEETQYF. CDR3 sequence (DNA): TGTGCCAGCCCCTCAGGCGGAGGGGAGGAGACCCAGTACTTC.

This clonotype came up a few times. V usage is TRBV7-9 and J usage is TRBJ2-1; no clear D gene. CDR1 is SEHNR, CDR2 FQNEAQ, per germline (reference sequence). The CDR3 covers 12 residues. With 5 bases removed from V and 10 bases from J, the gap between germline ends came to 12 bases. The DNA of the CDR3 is TGTGCCAGCAGCCTCCCTGGGCCAGAGCAGTTCTTC. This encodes CASSLPGPEQFF.

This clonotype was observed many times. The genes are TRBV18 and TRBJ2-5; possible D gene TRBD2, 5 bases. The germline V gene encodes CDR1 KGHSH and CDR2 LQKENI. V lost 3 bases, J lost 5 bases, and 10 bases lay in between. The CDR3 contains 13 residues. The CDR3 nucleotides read TGTGCCAGCTCACCCTGGACGGGGGAGACCCAGTACTTC. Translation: CASSPWTGETQYF.

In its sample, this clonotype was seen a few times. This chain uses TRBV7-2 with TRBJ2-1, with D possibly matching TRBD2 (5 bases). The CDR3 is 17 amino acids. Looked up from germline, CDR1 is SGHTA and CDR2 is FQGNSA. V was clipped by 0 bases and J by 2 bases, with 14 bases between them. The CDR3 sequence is CASSLAFSLEPYNEQFF. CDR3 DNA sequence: TGTGCCAGCAGCTTAGCATTTTCACTAGAACCCTACAATGAGCAGTTCTTC.

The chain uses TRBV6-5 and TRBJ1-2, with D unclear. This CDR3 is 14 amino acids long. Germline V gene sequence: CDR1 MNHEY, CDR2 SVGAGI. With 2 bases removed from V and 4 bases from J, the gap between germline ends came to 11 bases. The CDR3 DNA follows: TGTGCCAGCAGTTACGCCGGGAGCCCCTATGGCTACACCTTC. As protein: CASSYAGSPYGYTF.

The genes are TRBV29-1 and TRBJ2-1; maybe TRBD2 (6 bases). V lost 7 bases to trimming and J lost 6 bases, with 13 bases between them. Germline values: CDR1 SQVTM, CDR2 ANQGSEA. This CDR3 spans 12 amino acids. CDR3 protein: CSEQAGSNEQFF. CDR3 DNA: TGCAGCGAACAAGCCGGGAGCAATGAGCAGTTCTTC.

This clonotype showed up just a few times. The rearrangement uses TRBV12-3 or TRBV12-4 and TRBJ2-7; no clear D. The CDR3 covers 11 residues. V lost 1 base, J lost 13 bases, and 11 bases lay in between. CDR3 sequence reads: CASSLGFHPYF. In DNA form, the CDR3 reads TGTGCCAGCAGTTTAGGTTTCCATCCCTACTTC.

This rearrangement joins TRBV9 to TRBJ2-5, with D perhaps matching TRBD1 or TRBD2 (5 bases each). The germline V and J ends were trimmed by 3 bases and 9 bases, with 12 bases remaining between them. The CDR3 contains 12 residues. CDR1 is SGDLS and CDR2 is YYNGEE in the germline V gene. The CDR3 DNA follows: TGTGCCAGCAGCGCATCGTCGGGGCCCCAGTACTTC. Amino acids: CASSASSGPQYF.

CDR3 region: CASSQELRGWEQYF. CDR3 DNA: TGTGCCAGCAGCCAAGAACTCCGGGGCTGGGAGCAGTACTTC. V and J are TRBV3-1 and TRBJ2-7; the D gene could be TRBD1 or TRBD2 (5 bases each). CDR1 is LGHDT and CDR2 is YNNKEL in the germline V gene (reference sequence). V was pared by 0 bases and J by 7 bases, with 13 bases between. The CDR3 has 14 amino acids.

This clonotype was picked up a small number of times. In DNA form, the CDR3 reads TGTGCCTGGAGTGCTCAAACTAACAATGAGCAGTTCTTC. Translating it yields CAWSAQTNNEQFF. The chain combines TRBV30 with TRBJ2-1; D is uncertain. The CDR3 length is 13 residues. Deletions cut 1 base from V and 5 bases from J, with 9 bases between. CDR1 GTSNPN and CDR2 SVGIG come from the germline V gene (reference sequence).